The 16 T cell receptor beta chains listed next were all sequenced from one sample in a study of response to subunit inactivated influenza vaccine. TCRdb redid the calling of the RT-PCR reads with MiXCR, one entry per CDR3 protein. The sample carries about 480,000 distinct CDR3 sequences, over 25% recorded once. The starting material was CD4+ T cells sorted from PBMCs, obtained approximately 5 days after vaccination. Receptors originate from a man aged 45-60 years who received an inactivated influenza vaccine.

This clonotype has a handful of counts. This chain uses TRBV7-2 with TRBJ2-2; 8 positions agree with TRBD1. The V gene end was trimmed by 1 base and the J gene end by 6 bases; junction bases not matched to a gene: 7. In germline, CDR1 is SGHTA, CDR2 FQGNSA. The CDR3 is made up of 16 amino acids. The DNA for the CDR3 is TGTGCCAGCAGCTTAGGTGCAGGGGGCGCGTCCGGGGAGCTGTTTTTT. It yields the protein CASSLGAGGASGELFF.

Ten or more counts support this clonotype. The gene calls are TRBV7-9 and TRBJ2-3, with 8 bases that match TRBD2. This CDR3 has 12 amino acids. V was pared by 5 bases and J by 14 bases, with 9 bases of the junction left unmatched. Germline CDR1 is SEHNR and CDR2 is FQNEAQ (reference sequence). CDR3 protein: CASSLGLDLRYF. DNA for the CDR3: TGTGCCAGCAGCCTGGGACTAGATCTGCGGTATTTT.

This chain joins TRBV24-1 and TRBJ2-2, with a weak D call TRBD2 (5 bases). With 4 bases removed from V and 8 bases from J, the gap between germline ends came to 25 bases. The V gene's germline CDR1 is KGHDR and CDR2 SFDVKD. The CDR3 is 18 residues long. As DNA, the CDR3 is TGTGCCACCAGTGACGCCGTCCGGGCCGAGCGGAAACCTGGGGAGCTGTTTTTT. This translates into CATSDAVRAERKPGELFF.

The chain links TRBV12-3 or TRBV12-4 to TRBJ2-5; 10 bases align to TRBD2. J gave up 5 bases and V 6 bases, and 9 bases lay outside the gene matches. This CDR3 region has 15 residues. CDR3 loop: CASSPSGRAVETQYF. CDR3 bases: TGTGCCAGCAGCCCGAGCGGGAGGGCCGTCGAGACCCAGTACTTC.

There are a few counts of this clonotype. This rearrangement joins TRBV4-2 to TRBJ1-1; 7 nucleotides agree with TRBD1. Germline-derived CDR1 and CDR2 are LGHNA and YNFKEQ. J gave up 4 bases and V 0 bases, and 2 bases lay outside the gene matches. This CDR3 contains 14 residues. In DNA form, the CDR3 reads TGTGCCAGCAGCCAAGAGACAGGGACCACTGAAGCTTTCTTT. Protein product: CASSQETGTTEAFF.

The table lists this clonotype with many counts. The chain links TRBV12-3 or TRBV12-4 to TRBJ2-1, with 12 bases lining up with TRBD2. This CDR3 has 21 amino acids. Losses at the gene ends were 6 bases for V and 0 bases for J; bases not matched to a gene: 18. CDR3 in DNA: TGTGCCAGCAGGTCAGCCCCCGGGACTAGCGGGCCACGGAGCTCCTACAATGAGCAGTTCTTC. It specifies CASRSAPGTSGPRSSYNEQFF.

This clonotype was picked up one time. This sequence joins TRBV29-1 and TRBJ2-2, with TRBD1 as a possible D gene (6 bases). The CDR3 length is 13 residues. The V gene lost 4 bases and the J gene lost 5 bases, with 11 bases spanning the gap. Germline V CDR1 and CDR2: SQVTM, ANQGSEA. CDR3 bases: TGCAGCGTTGGGGGGACACCGACCGGGGAGCTGTTTTTT. This encodes CSVGGTPTGELFF.

The rearrangement links TRBV3-1 to TRBJ2-7, with a weak D call TRBD2 (5 bases). Trimming took 1 base from V and 3 from J, leaving 7 bases between them. Germline CDR1 reads LGHDT; CDR2 reads YNNKEL (reference sequence). This CDR3 spans 13 amino acids. This CDR3 reads CASSQVEGYEQYF. Written as DNA, the CDR3 is TGTGCCAGCAGCCAAGTAGAGGGCTACGAGCAGTACTTC.

V and J are TRBV7-9 and TRBJ2-2; D is perhaps TRBD1 (6 bases). CDR3 length equals 15 residues. Trimming removed 0 bases at V and 3 bases at J, with 8 bases between. Germline V gives CDR1 SEHNR, CDR2 FQNEAQ (reference sequence). CDR3 coding DNA: TGTGCCAGCAGCTTAGCGGGGACATACACCGGGGAGCTGTTTTTT. It specifies CASSLAGTYTGELFF. Full variable domain (remainder filled in from reference TRBV7-9 and TRBJ2-2): DTGVSQNPRHKITKRGQNVTFRCDPISEHNRLYWYRQTLGQGPEFLTYFQNEAQLEKSRLLSDRFSAERPKGSFSTLEIQRTEQGDSAMYLCASSLAGTYTGELFFGEGSRLTVL.

This clonotype showed up just a few times. J is TRBJ2-2 and V is TRBV20-1; TRBD2 aligns across 9 bases. This CDR3 comprises 15 residues. Germline V gene sequence: CDR1 DFQATT, CDR2 SNEGSKA (reference sequence). The junction had 5 bases not matched to a gene; V was cut back by 3 bases and J by 3 bases. In DNA, the CDR3 is TGCAGTGCTAGCATGACTAGCGGCTACACCGGGGAGCTGTTTTTT. Its translation is CSASMTSGYTGELFF.

The genes are TRBV4-1 and TRBJ1-6; D gene unclear. Trimming took 1 base from V and 10 from J, leaving 11 bases between them. Germline V lookup: CDR1 MGHRA, CDR2 YSYEKL. The CDR3 extends over 14 amino acids. CDR3 sequence reads: CASSQVQLGSPLHF. The CDR3 coding sequence is TGCGCCAGCAGCCAAGTCCAATTAGGGTCACCCCTCCACTTT.

V gene TRBV15 combines with J gene TRBJ2-3; a weak D match, TRBD2 (5 bases). The CDR3 sequence is 17 residues long. Trimming shortened V by 3 bases and J by 2 bases, and 18 bases separated the two germline ends. Germline V CDR1 and CDR2: LNHNV, YYDKDF (reference sequence). CDR3 in DNA: TGTGCCACCAGCAGCGCTCTAGAGGGAAGGGACACAGATACGCAGTATTTT. This gives the protein CATSSALEGRDTDTQYF.

The chain recombines TRBV4-3 with TRBJ2-1, with D unresolved. Germline-derived CDR1 and CDR2 are LGHNA and YSLEER. This CDR3 spans 15 amino acids. V lost 1 base and J 1 base, leaving 8 bases between the germline ends. The CDR3 DNA reads as TGCGCCAGCAGCCAAGTGCACGGTTCCTACAATGAGCAGTTCTTC. Translation: CASSQVHGSYNEQFF.

The chain is built from TRBV25-1 and TRBJ2-5; D ambiguous. Looked up from germline, CDR1 is MGHDK and CDR2 is SYGVNS. Trimming pared 5 bases from V and 0 bases from J, leaving 7 bases between. This CDR3 has 13 residues. In DNA, the CDR3 is TGTGCCAGCAGTCGTCAGGACCAAGAGACCCAGTACTTC. It codes for CASSRQDQETQYF.

This chain uses TRBV20-1 with TRBJ1-2; possible D gene TRBD1, 6 bases. CDR1 DFQATT and CDR2 SNEGSKA come from the germline V gene (reference sequence). The ends were cut back, 7 bases at V and 4 bases at J, with 16 bases in the middle. CDR3 length: 13 amino acids. The CDR3 loop is CSGIKQGFYGYTF. In DNA form, the CDR3 reads TGCAGTGGTATAAAACAGGGTTTCTATGGCTACACCTTC.

This clonotype was seen a handful of times. The rearrangement joins TRBV28 to TRBJ2-3; D not resolved. This CDR3 is 13 amino acids long. Looked up from germline, CDR1 is MDHEN and CDR2 is SYDVKM. V lost 8 bases to trimming and J lost 4 bases, with 13 bases between them. CDR3 bases: TGTGCCAGCTCCGGGCCCAATCCAGATACGCAGTATTTT. It yields the protein CASSGPNPDTQYF. Combining the CDR3 with reference TRBV28 and TRBJ2-3 gives the whole variable domain DVKVTQSSRYLVKRTGEKVFLECVQDMDHENMFWYRQDPGLGLRLIYFSYDVKMKEKGDIPEGYSVSREKKERFSLILESASTNQTSMYLCASSGPNPDTQYFGPGTRLTVL.